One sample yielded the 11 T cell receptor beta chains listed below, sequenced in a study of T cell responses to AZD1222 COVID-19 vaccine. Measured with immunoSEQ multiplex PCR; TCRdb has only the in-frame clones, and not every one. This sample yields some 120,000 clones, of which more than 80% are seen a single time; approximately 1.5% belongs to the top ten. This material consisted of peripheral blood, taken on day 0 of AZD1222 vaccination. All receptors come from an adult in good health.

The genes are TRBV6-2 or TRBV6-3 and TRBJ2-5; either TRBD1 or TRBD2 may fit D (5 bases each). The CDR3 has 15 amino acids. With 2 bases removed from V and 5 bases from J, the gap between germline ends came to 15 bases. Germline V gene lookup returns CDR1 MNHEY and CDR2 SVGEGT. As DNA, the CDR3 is TGTGCCAGCAGTTACACTCCGGGACGGCATGAGACCCAGTACTTC. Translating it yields CASSYTPGRHETQYF.

The DNA of the CDR3 is TGCGCCAGCAGCCGCCTCTGGACAGGGGACAGCAATGAGCAGTTCTTC. It specifies CASSRLWTGDSNEQFF. The J gene is TRBJ2-1, the V gene TRBV5-1; 9 bases fit TRBD1. CDR3 length: 16 amino acids. Per the germline V gene, CDR1 is SGHRS and CDR2 is YFSETQ. J was trimmed by 6 bases and V by 4 bases; bases with no gene match: 11. The full variable domain, completed using reference TRBV5-1 and TRBJ2-1, is KAGVTQTPRYLIKTRGQQVTLSCSPISGHRSVSWYQQTPGQGLQFLFEYFSETQRNKGNFPGRFSGRQFSNSRSEMNVSTLELGDSALYLCASSRLWTGDSNEQFFGPGTRLTVL.

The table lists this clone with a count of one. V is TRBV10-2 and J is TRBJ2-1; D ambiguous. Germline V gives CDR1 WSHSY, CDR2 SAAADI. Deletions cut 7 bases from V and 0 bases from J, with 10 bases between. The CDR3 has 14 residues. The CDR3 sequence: CASNTFSSYNEQFF. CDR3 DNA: TGCGCCAGCAATACCTTTAGCTCCTACAATGAGCAGTTCTTC.

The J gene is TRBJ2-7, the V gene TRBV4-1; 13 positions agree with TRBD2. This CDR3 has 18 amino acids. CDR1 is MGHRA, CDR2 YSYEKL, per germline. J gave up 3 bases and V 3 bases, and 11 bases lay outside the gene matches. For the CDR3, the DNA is TGCGCCAGCAGCCATCACGTAGGGACTAGCGGGACATTCTACGAGCAGTACTTC. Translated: CASSHHVGTSGTFYEQYF.

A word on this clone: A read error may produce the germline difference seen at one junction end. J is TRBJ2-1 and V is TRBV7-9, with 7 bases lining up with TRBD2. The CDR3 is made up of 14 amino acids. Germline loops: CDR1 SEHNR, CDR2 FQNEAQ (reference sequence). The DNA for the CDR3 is TGTGCCAGCATCTTAGGGACTACCGACAATGAGCAGTTCTTC. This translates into CASILGTTDNEQFF.

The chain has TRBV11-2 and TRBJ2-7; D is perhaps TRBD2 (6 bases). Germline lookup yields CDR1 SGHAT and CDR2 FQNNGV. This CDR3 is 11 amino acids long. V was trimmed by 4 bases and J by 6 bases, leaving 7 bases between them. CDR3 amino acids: CASSYGGEQYF. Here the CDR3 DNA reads TGTGCCAGCAGCTACGGGGGCGAGCAGTACTTC. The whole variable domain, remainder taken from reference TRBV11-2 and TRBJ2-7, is EAGVAQSPRYKIIEKRQSVAFWCNPISGHATLYWYQQILGQGPKLLIQFQNNGVVDDSQLPKDRFSAERLKGVDSTLKIQPAKLEDSAVYLCASSYGGEQYFGPGTRLTVT.

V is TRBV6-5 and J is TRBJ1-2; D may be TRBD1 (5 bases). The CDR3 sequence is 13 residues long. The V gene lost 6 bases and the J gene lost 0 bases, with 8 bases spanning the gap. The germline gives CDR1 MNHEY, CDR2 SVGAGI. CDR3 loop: CASRQGTNYGYTF. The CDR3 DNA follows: TGTGCCAGCAGGCAGGGAACTAACTATGGCTACACCTTC.

CDR3 coding DNA: TGTGCCAGTAGTGCCGGGGGTCGCAATCAGCCCCAGCATTTT. It codes for CASSAGGRNQPQHF. The chain combines TRBV19 with TRBJ1-5; tentatively, D is TRBD1 (5 bases). Trimming stripped 5 bases from V and 2 bases from J, with 10 bases between. Germline V gene sequence: CDR1 LNHDA, CDR2 SQIVND (reference sequence). This CDR3 has 14 residues.

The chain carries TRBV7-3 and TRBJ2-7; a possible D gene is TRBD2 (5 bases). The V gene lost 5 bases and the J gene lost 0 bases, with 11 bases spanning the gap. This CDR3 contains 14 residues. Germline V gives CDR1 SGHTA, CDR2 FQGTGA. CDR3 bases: TGTGCCAGCAGCCTCAGCGGTCGCTCCTACGAGCAGTACTTC. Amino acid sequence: CASSLSGRSYEQYF.

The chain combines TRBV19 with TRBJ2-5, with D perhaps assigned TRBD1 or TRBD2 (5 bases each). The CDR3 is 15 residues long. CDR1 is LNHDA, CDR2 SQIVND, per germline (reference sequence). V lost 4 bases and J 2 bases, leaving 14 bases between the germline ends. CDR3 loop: CASSTPLGVQETQYF. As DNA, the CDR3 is TGTGCCAGTAGTACCCCCCTGGGGGTGCAAGAGACCCAGTACTTC.

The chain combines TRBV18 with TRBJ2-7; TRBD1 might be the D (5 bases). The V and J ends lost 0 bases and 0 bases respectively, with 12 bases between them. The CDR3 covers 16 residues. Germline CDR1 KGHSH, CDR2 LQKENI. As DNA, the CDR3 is TGTGCCAGCTCACCACCCAGGGCCTTAAGCTCCTACGAGCAGTACTTC. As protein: CASSPPRALSSYEQYF.